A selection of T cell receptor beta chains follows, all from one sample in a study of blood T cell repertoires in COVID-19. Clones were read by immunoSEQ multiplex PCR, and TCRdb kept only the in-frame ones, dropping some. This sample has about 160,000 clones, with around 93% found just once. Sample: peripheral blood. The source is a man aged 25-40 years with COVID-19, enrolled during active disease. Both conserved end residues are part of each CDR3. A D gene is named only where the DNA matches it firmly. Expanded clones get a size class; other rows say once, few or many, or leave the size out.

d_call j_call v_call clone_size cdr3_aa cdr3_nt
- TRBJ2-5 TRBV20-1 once CSALRVVQYF TGCAGTGCCCTCCGTGTTGTCCAGTACTTC
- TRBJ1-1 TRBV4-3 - CASSQDRSGETEAFF TGCGCCAGCAGCCAAGACAGGTCAGGGGAGACTGAAGCTTTCTTT
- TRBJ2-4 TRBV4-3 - CASSQSPGGAKNIQYF TGCGCCAGCAGCCAAAGTCCTGGGGGGGCCAAAAACATTCAGTACTTC
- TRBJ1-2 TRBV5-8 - CATPPLETGSNYGYTF TGTGCCACCCCCCCCCTAGAGACAGGATCTAACTATGGCTACACCTTC
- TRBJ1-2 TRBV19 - CASSYSGPLYGYTF TGTGCCAGTAGTTATAGCGGACCTCTCTATGGCTACACCTTC
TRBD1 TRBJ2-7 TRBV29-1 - CSAKGGTGLYEQYF TGCAGCGCCAAGGGGGGGACAGGGCTCTACGAGCAGTACTTC
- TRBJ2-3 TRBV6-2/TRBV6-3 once CASSPLSDTQYF TGTGCCAGCAGTCCCTTATCAGATACGCAGTATTTT
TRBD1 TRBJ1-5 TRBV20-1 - CSASKDRGSVQRQPQHF TGCAGTGCTAGTAAAGACAGGGGCTCCGTACAGCGTCAGCCCCAGCATTTT
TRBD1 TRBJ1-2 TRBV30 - CAWWDRGREGYTF TGTGCCTGGTGGGACAGGGGGCGAGAGGGCTACACCTTC
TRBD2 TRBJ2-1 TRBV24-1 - CATSDQTSRLFNEQFF TGTGCCACCAGTGACCAGACTAGCCGCCTCTTCAATGAGCAGTTCTTC
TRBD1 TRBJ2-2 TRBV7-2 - CASSRDRATGELFF TGTGCCAGCAGCCGGGACAGGGCGACCGGGGAGCTGTTTTTT
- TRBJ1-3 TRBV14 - CASSQYYLSSGNTIYF TGTGCCAGCAGCCAGTACTACCTTAGCTCTGGAAACACCATATATTTT
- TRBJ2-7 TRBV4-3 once CASSPGLREEQYF TGCGCCAGCAGCCCAGGACTGCGCGAAGAGCAGTACTTC
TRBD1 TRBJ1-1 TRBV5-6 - CASSLNRGRGAFF TGTGCCAGCAGCTTGAACAGGGGGCGAGGAGCTTTCTTT
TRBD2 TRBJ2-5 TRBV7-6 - CASSLRLAGGSFPGETQYF TGTGCCAGCAGCCTTAGACTAGCGGGGGGCTCCTTCCCGGGAGAGACCCAGTACTTC
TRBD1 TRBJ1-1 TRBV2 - CASSEAVTGGAFF TGTGCCAGCAGTGAAGCCGTGACAGGGGGAGCTTTCTTT
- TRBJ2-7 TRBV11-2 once CASSPIHGGEQYF TGTGCCAGCAGCCCTATTCATGGAGGGGAGCAGTACTTC
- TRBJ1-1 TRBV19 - CASSIRDTEAFF TGTGCCAGTAGTATAAGAGACACTGAAGCTTTCTTT
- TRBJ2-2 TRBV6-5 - CASSYSSSNPKLFF TGTGCCAGCAGTTACTCTTCGAGTAACCCGAAGCTGTTTTTT
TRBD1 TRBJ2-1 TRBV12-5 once CASGSNPGQGLYNEQFF TGTGCTAGTGGTTCTAACCCGGGACAGGGGTTATACAATGAGCAGTTCTTC
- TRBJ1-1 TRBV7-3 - CASSPTPQANTEAFF TGTGCCAGCAGCCCAACTCCGCAGGCGAACACTGAAGCTTTCTTT
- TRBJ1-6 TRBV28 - CASSSIRRVDSPLHF TGTGCCAGCAGCTCCATTAGGCGGGTTGATTCACCCCTCCACTTT
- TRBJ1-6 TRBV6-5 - CASSYSTGEGPLHF TGTGCCAGCAGTTACTCCACGGGAGAGGGACCCCTCCACTTT